Described below is a single T cell receptor (beta chain) sequence and its context. Its antigen is as yet unknown. Germline V gives CDR1 SNHLY, CDR2 FYNNEI. CDR3 length: 12 residues. Trimming removed 6 bases from V and 9 bases from J; junction bases left unmatched: 6. This sample is drawn from a study of T cells after yellow fever vaccination. In the study overall: Those fractions that held only low numbers of cells were prepared using the SMART-Seq v4 Ultra Low Input RNA kit. Notes on the study in general: A minor fraction of clonotypes spanned both CD4 and CD8 compartments.

5'RACE template switching generated TCR cDNA, adding a universal primer site and UMIs. TCRdb re-called the 5' RACE reads through MiXCR, storing one row per CDR3 protein. This repertoire shows hundreds of thousands of distinct CDR3 sequences, approximately 15% found once; its top ten account for 11% to 15%. Sequenced here: PBMCs, sampled on the day of the yellow fever booster vaccination. The sequence was collected from a man aged 30 to 45 who received the YFV17D yellow fever vaccine. The chain combines TRBV2 with TRBJ2-3; TRBD1 matches at 7 bases. The CDR3 DNA sequence: TGTGCCAGCAGGAGACAGGGTTCGACGCAGTATTTT. Translation gives CASRRQGSTQYF.